These 32 T cell receptor beta chains share one sample of origin, sequenced in a study of molecular identifiers for immune sequencing clone quantification. TCRdb fed the PCR reads into MiXCR, producing one record per CDR3 protein. The sample yields approximately 680,000 distinct CDR3 sequences, around 25% seen once. Input material: naive CD8+ T cells from blood, with Jurkat cell RNA spiked in. Subset defined: FACS-sorted CD8+CD4-CCR7+CD45RA+ naive T cells. These receptors originate from a human donor in good health. Some libraries in this study had Jurkat cell RNA spiked in.

The genes are TRBV6-1 and TRBJ1-5, with D uncertain. V lost 0 bases, J lost 0 bases, and 12 bases lay in between. Germline CDR1 is MNHNS and CDR2 is SASEGT. The CDR3 consists of 17 residues. The CDR3 DNA follows: TGTGCCAGCAGTGAAGCAGCCCTCCCTTATAGCAATCAGCCCCAGCATTTT. Its translation: CASSEAALPYSNQPQHF.

This clonotype occurred many times. The V call is TRBV9, the J call TRBJ2-3; TRBD1 might be the D (5 bases). Germline V gene lookup returns CDR1 SGDLS and CDR2 YYNGEE. The CDR3 is 16 residues long. The V and J ends lost 3 bases and 0 bases respectively, with 14 bases between them. CDR3 sequence reads: CASSAQDGTSTDTQYF. In DNA, the CDR3 is TGTGCCAGCAGCGCACAGGACGGTACTAGCACAGATACGCAGTATTTT.

On this clonotype itself: A much bigger clone sits one base away, suggesting this may be a read error. The genes are TRBV6-2 or TRBV6-3 and TRBJ1-1; perhaps TRBD1 as D (5 bases). CDR1 is MNHEY and CDR2 is SVGEGT in the germline V gene. The V end was cut by 6 bases, the J end by 7 bases, with 12 bases between. This CDR3 is built from 12 residues. CDR3 amino acids: CASREAGNEAFF. DNA for the CDR3: TGTGCCAGCAGGGAGGCAGGGAATGAAGCTTTCTTT.

Concerning this clonotype itself: The junction departs from the called germline gene at one end, perhaps through a read error. This chain links TRBV7-2 with TRBJ1-1; unclear D gene. Germline values: CDR1 SGHTA, CDR2 FQGNSA. This CDR3 region has 14 residues. CDR3 sequence reads: CASGLAAVNTEAFF. Here the CDR3 DNA reads TGTGCCAGCGGCTTAGCCGCGGTGAACACTGAAGCTTTCTTT.

This clonotype appeared many times. This chain links TRBV6-2 or TRBV6-3 with TRBJ2-3, with 7 bases lining up with TRBD1. CDR3 length equals 14 residues. The germline V gene has CDR1 MNHEY and CDR2 SVGEGT. Losses at the gene ends were 2 bases for V and 4 bases for J; bases not matched to a gene: 3. The DNA of the CDR3 is TGTGCCAGCAGTTACACCACAGGGGCAGATACGCAGTATTTT. Its protein product is CASSYTTGADTQYF.

This clonotype was counted ten times or more. This sequence joins TRBV20-1 and TRBJ2-7; 10 bases are a match to TRBD2. With 0 bases clipped from V and 2 bases from J, the junction kept 7 bases outside the gene matches. Germline CDR1 reads DFQATT; CDR2 reads SNEGSKA (reference sequence). CDR3 length: 16 amino acids. The CDR3 loop is CSAREPRLAGAYEQYF. The CDR3 nucleotides are TGCAGTGCTAGAGAACCCCGACTAGCGGGTGCCTACGAGCAGTACTTC.

The gene calls are TRBV28 and TRBJ1-1; TRBD1 aligns across 7 bases. Trimming at V came to 7 bases and at J to 3 bases, leaving 8 bases not matched to a gene. Germline V gene lookup returns CDR1 MDHEN and CDR2 SYDVKM. The CDR3 runs to 14 residues. In nucleotides, the CDR3 is TGTGCCAGCACCCCTGACAGGGCCTACACTGAAGCTTTCTTT. Translation: CASTPDRAYTEAFF.

The rearrangement joins TRBV5-1 to TRBJ2-7; 12 bases fit TRBD1. CDR3 length equals 15 residues. Trimming at V came to 3 bases and at J to 5 bases, leaving 6 bases not matched to a gene. Germline lookup yields CDR1 SGHRS and CDR2 YFSETQ. The CDR3 nucleotides read TGCGCCAGCAGCTATCCGGGACAGGGGGCCGACGAGCAGTACTTC. Protein: CASSYPGQGADEQYF.

The sample holds many counts of this clonotype. V and J are TRBV15 and TRBJ2-3; 7 nucleotides match TRBD2. V lost 4 bases, J lost 0 bases, and 10 bases stayed unmatched. This CDR3 spans 17 amino acids. In germline, CDR1 is LNHNV, CDR2 YYDKDF (reference sequence). CDR3 nucleotide sequence: TGTGCCACCAGCATACAAAGCGGGACCACCAGCACAGATACGCAGTATTTT. Translation: CATSIQSGTTSTDTQYF.

Regarding this clonotype: With a much larger clone just one base away, this may be a read error. The chain combines TRBV4-3 with TRBJ1-3; TRBD1 matches at 9 bases. The germline V gene has CDR1 LGHNA and CDR2 YSLEER. With 5 bases clipped from V and 5 bases from J, the junction kept 7 bases outside the gene matches. The CDR3 is made up of 15 amino acids. This CDR3 is CASSGGTGPRNTIYF. The DNA for the CDR3 is TGCGCCAGCAGCGGGGGGACAGGGCCTCGAAACACCATATATTTT.

This clonotype was seen more than once but under ten times. The V and J genes are TRBV12-3 or TRBV12-4 and TRBJ2-4, with D hard to call. CDR3 size: 13 residues. With 7 bases removed from V and 6 bases from J, the gap between germline ends came to 13 bases. The CDR3 loop reads CASTPPPGNIQYF. CDR3 DNA sequence: TGTGCCAGCACCCCCCCCCCGGGAAACATTCAGTACTTC.

This clonotype was picked up many times. The rearrangement links TRBV6-5 to TRBJ2-5; tentative D call: TRBD2 (5 bases). CDR3 size: 14 residues. V was cut by 2 bases and J by 1 base, with 8 bases left in between. Looked up from germline, CDR1 is MNHEY and CDR2 is SVGAGI. CDR3 DNA: TGTGCCAGCAGTTACACAACTAGCCAAGAGACCCAGTACTTC. Translation: CASSYTTSQETQYF.

The sample holds one count of this clonotype. The V and J genes are TRBV7-9 and TRBJ2-2; 10 positions agree with TRBD2. V was clipped by 2 bases and J by 0 bases; unmatched bases: 6. The CDR3 loop spans 18 amino acids. Germline V CDR1 and CDR2: SEHNR, FQNEAQ (reference sequence). The CDR3 nucleotides are TGTGCCAGCAGCTTACCTAGCGGGAGCCTCGCGAACACCGGGGAGCTGTTTTTT. Amino acid sequence: CASSLPSGSLANTGELFF.

This clonotype was observed many times. This chain connects TRBV5-4 to TRBJ2-3, with 7 bases aligning to TRBD2. The V segment lost 3 bases and the J segment 6 bases; nucleotides outside the gene matches: 13. The CDR3 is 16 amino acids. Germline-derived CDR1 and CDR2 are SGHNT and YYREEE (reference sequence). In DNA, the CDR3 is TGTGCCAGCAGCTCCTCCAAGGTGGGGGGGTCCGATACGCAGTATTTT. It translates to CASSSSKVGGSDTQYF.

This clonotype was recorded at least ten times. In nucleotides, the CDR3 is TGTGCCAGCAGCCGGAATATGAACACTGAAGCTTTCTTT. It translates to CASSRNMNTEAFF. The V and J genes are TRBV7-6 and TRBJ1-1; D remains unclear. There are 13 residues in the CDR3. The V and J ends lost 5 bases and 0 bases respectively, with 7 bases between them. CDR1 SGHVS and CDR2 FNYEAQ come from the germline V gene. The complete variable domain, with remaining parts taken from reference TRBV7-6 and TRBJ1-1, reads GAGVSQSPRYKVTKRGQDVALRCDPISGHVSLYWYRQALGQGPEFLTYFNYEAQQDKSGLPNDRFSAERPEGSISTLTIQRTEQRDSAMYRCASSRNMNTEAFFGQGTRLTVV.

The V and J genes are TRBV19 and TRBJ1-5; D is undetermined. This CDR3 has 15 residues. Per germline, CDR1 LNHDA and CDR2 SQIVND (reference sequence). The V end was cut by 6 bases, the J end by 1 base, with 13 bases between. The CDR3 protein is CASRPMGGSNQPQHF. CDR3 DNA: TGTGCCAGTAGACCCATGGGTGGGAGCAATCAGCCCCAGCATTTT.

CDR3 in DNA: TGTGCCAGCAGCCCATCACTAGCGGGGGAAACCGGGGAGCTGTTTTTT. Amino acids: CASSPSLAGETGELFF. The chain uses TRBV7-6 and TRBJ2-2; the match to TRBD2 covers 11 bases. The germline V gene has CDR1 SGHVS and CDR2 FNYEAQ. Trimming removed 5 bases from V and 5 bases from J; junction bases left unmatched: 7. The CDR3 loop spans 16 amino acids.

This clonotype has at least ten counts. In nucleotides, the CDR3 is TGCGCCAGCAGCCAAGATAGAATTGGTGCCTGGGAGCTGTTTTTT. Protein: CASSQDRIGAWELFF. This rearrangement joins TRBV4-3 to TRBJ2-2; D remains unclear. The CDR3 length is 15 residues. Trimming removed 0 bases from V and 9 bases from J, with 14 bases in between. Germline V lookup: CDR1 LGHNA, CDR2 YSLEER.

This clonotype occurred many times. This chain connects TRBV4-3 to TRBJ2-7; D is unresolved. The V gene's germline CDR1 is LGHNA and CDR2 YSLEER. The V gene lost 1 base and the J gene lost 2 bases, with 9 bases spanning the gap. The CDR3 runs to 14 residues. CDR3 residues: CASSQGTDTYEQYF. The CDR3 DNA sequence: TGCGCCAGCAGCCAAGGGACCGATACCTACGAGCAGTACTTC.

This clonotype was observed a few times. The rearrangement uses TRBV2 and TRBJ1-1, with D possibly TRBD1 on 6 matching bases. The V and J ends lost 11 bases and 7 bases respectively, with 20 bases between them. The CDR3 covers 13 residues. CDR1 SNHLY and CDR2 FYNNEI come from the germline V gene. CDR3 residues: CAGGQGGRVEAFF. The CDR3 DNA reads as TGTGCCGGGGGCCAGGGAGGGAGGGTTGAAGCTTTCTTT.

This clonotype was seen only a few times. The V and J genes are TRBV20-1 and TRBJ2-5, with 10 bases fitting TRBD2. In germline, CDR1 is DFQATT, CDR2 SNEGSKA (reference sequence). The CDR3 runs to 15 residues. V shed 0 bases and J 5 bases; nucleotides not matched to a gene: 6. In DNA, the CDR3 is TGCAGTGCTAGAGACACTAGCGGGGTAGGGGAGACCCAGTACTTC. Translation gives CSARDTSGVGETQYF.

In the case of this clonotype: This may be a read error: a much more frequent sequence differs by one nucleotide. The chain has TRBV6-1 and TRBJ2-5; possible D gene TRBD1, 5 bases. Per the germline V gene, CDR1 is MNHNS and CDR2 is SASEGT. The CDR3 spans 14 residues. CDR3: CASSEEDTQEAQYF. The CDR3 bases are TGTGCCAGCAGTGAAGAGGACACACAAGAGGCCCAGTACTTC.

This clonotype was recorded once. Being one base from a much bigger clone, this may be a read error. The chain is built from TRBV6-1 and TRBJ2-7; 8 bases map to TRBD2. From germline, CDR1 is MNHNS and CDR2 SASEGT. The CDR3 contains 18 residues. V lost 7 bases to trimming and J lost 3 bases; unmatched junction nucleotides: 20. The CDR3 is CASTPEAGTSLGDYEQYF. The CDR3 nucleotides read TGTGCCAGCACCCCCGAGGCCGGGACTAGTCTGGGGGACTACGAGCAGTACTTC.

This clonotype showed up just a few times. The J gene is TRBJ2-5, the V gene TRBV27; D possibly corresponds to TRBD2 (5 bases). The CDR3 contains 15 residues. V gave up 5 bases and J gave up 0 bases, with 13 bases separating them. CDR1 is MNHEY and CDR2 is SMNVEV in the germline V gene (reference sequence). As DNA, the CDR3 is TGTGCCAGCAGTAACCTCGGAGGACACCAAGAGACCCAGTACTTC. Encoded protein: CASSNLGGHQETQYF.

Worth noting for this clonotype: This could be a read error, since a much larger clone is one nucleotide away. The chain carries TRBV7-9 and TRBJ2-7; TRBD1 agrees at 10 bases. CDR1 and CDR2 from the germline V gene are SEHNR and FQNEAQ (reference sequence). This CDR3 contains 17 residues. This CDR3 is CASSLAPGQGPFYEQNF. The CDR3 nucleotides read TGTGCCAGCAGCTTAGCTCCGGGACAGGGGCCCTTCTACGAGCAGAACTTC. The whole variable domain, filled in from reference TRBV7-9 and TRBJ2-7, reads DTGVSQNPRHKITKRGQNVTFRCDPISEHNRLYWYRQTLGQGPEFLTYFQNEAQLEKSRLLSDRFSAERPKGSFSTLEIQRTEQGDSAMYLCASSLAPGQGPFYEQNFGPGTRLTVT.

A word on this clonotype: A single base separates this from a much larger clone, so it may be a read error. This chain uses TRBV28 with TRBJ1-5; maybe TRBD1 (6 bases). Matching the DNA end better, TRBJ2-3 makes the J call doubtful. Germline V lookup: CDR1 MDHEN, CDR2 SYDVKM. The CDR3 has 14 amino acids. As DNA, the CDR3 is TGTGCCAGCCAAGAGGGGGTGAGCAATCAGCCCCAGTATTTT. Translation: CASQEGVSNQPQYF.

This clonotype was counted between two and nine times. The V and J genes are TRBV7-6 and TRBJ2-7, with D unclear. The germline CDR1 and CDR2 sequences are SGHVS and FNYEAQ. Trimming took 0 bases from V and 1 from J, leaving 10 bases between them. This CDR3 spans 15 amino acids. CDR3 sequence reads: CASSLAPGRSYEQYF. CDR3 nucleotide sequence: TGTGCCAGCAGCTTAGCCCCCGGACGGTCCTACGAGCAGTACTTC.

The chain links TRBV28 to TRBJ2-3, with 7 bases identical to TRBD2. The ends lost 11 bases at V and 0 bases at J; junction bases unmatched: 8. This CDR3 region has 14 residues. Germline CDR1 is MDHEN and CDR2 is SYDVKM. The CDR3 nucleotides are TGTGCCTGCCGGGAGCGGGGTAGCACAGATACGCAGTATTTT. Its translation: CACRERGSTDTQYF.

V and J are TRBV5-6 and TRBJ2-2; no definite D call. The V end was cut by 1 base, the J end by 3 bases, with 7 bases between. Germline assignment: CDR1 SGHDT and CDR2 YYEEEE. The CDR3 covers 14 residues. CDR3 amino acids: CASSLWSYTGELFF. The CDR3 DNA follows: TGTGCCAGCAGCTTGTGGAGTTACACCGGGGAGCTGTTTTTT.

Notes on this clonotype: This may come from a read error, since a much larger clone is one base off. The V call is TRBV29-1, the J call TRBJ2-7; D unresolved. The CDR3 runs 12 residues. In germline, CDR1 is SQVTM, CDR2 ANQGSEA. The CDR3 here is CSVRDINYEQCF. DNA of the CDR3: TGCAGCGTTCGTGACATAAACTACGAGCAGTGCTTC.

With respect to this clonotype: A much larger clone lies one base from this, so it may be a read error. The V call is TRBV7-6, the J call TRBJ2-7, with D maybe TRBD2 (5 bases). This CDR3 has 13 amino acids. With 2 bases removed from V and 9 bases from J, the gap between germline ends came to 14 bases. CDR1 is SGHVS and CDR2 is FNYEAQ in the germline V gene. The DNA for the CDR3 is TGTGCCAGCAGCTTAACGCTAGCCCACGCGCAGTACTTC. Amino acid sequence: CASSLTLAHAQYF.

The V call is TRBV6-2 or TRBV6-3, the J call TRBJ2-5; possibly TRBD1 or TRBD2 for D (5 bases each). V dropped 4 bases and J dropped 9 bases, with 24 bases sitting between them. The CDR3 has 16 residues. Germline CDR1 is MNHEY and CDR2 is SVGEGT. CDR3 amino acids: CASSLWTFGQWEPQYF. DNA of the CDR3: TGTGCCAGCAGTTTGTGGACATTTGGGCAATGGGAGCCCCAGTACTTC.